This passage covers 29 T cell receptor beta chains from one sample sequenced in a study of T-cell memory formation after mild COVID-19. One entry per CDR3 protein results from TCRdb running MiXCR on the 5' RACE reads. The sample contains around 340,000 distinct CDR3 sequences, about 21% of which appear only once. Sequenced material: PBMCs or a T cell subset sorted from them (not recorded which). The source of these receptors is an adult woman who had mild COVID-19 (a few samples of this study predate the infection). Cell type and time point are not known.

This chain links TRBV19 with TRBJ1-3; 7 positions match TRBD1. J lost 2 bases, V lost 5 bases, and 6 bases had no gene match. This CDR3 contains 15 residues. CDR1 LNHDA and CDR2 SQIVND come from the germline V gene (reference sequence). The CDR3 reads CASSFSRGTGNTIYF. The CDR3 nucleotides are TGTGCCAGTAGTTTCTCCAGGGGGACTGGAAACACCATATATTTT.

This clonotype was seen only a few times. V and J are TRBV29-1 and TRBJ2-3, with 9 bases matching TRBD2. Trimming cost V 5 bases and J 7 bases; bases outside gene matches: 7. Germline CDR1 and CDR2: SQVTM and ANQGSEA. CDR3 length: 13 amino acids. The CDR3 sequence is CSVRREGAYTQYF. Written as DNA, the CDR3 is TGCAGCGTTAGGCGGGAGGGGGCGTATACGCAGTATTTT.

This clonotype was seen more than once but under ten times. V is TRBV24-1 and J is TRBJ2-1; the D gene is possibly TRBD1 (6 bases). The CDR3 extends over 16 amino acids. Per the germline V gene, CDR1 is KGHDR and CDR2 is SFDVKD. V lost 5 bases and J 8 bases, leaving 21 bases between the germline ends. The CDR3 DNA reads TGTGCCACCAGTGCATCCCCGGGACAACGAGGGCATGAGCAGTTCTTC. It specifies CATSASPGQRGHEQFF.

The CDR3 spells CASSQGDHEQYF. The CDR3 DNA sequence: TGTGCCAGCAGCCAAGGCGACCACGAGCAGTACTTC. This chain uses TRBV3-1 with TRBJ2-7; D gene unclear. CDR3 length: 12 amino acids. Trimming took off 1 base at V and 5 bases at J, with 6 bases between the two ends. In germline, CDR1 is LGHDT, CDR2 YNNKEL (reference sequence).

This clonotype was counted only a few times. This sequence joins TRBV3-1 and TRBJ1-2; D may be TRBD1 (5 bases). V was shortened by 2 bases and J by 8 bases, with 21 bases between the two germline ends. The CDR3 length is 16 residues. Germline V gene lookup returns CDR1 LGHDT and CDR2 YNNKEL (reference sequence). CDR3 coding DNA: TGTGCCAGCAGCCAAAGGACACCGTCGGGTCCGGGAGGCTACACCTTC. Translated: CASSQRTPSGPGGYTF.

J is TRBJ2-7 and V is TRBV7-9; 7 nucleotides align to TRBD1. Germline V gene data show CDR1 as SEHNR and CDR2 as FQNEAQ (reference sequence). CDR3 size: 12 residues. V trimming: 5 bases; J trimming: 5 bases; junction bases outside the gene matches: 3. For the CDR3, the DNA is TGTGCCAGCAGCAGGACAGGTCACGAGCAGTACTTC. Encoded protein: CASSRTGHEQYF. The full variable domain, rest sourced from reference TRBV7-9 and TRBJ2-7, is DTGVSQNPRHKITKRGQNVTFRCDPISEHNRLYWYRQTLGQGPEFLTYFQNEAQLEKSRLLSDRFSAERPKGSFSTLEIQRTEQGDSAMYLCASSRTGHEQYFGPGTRLTVT.

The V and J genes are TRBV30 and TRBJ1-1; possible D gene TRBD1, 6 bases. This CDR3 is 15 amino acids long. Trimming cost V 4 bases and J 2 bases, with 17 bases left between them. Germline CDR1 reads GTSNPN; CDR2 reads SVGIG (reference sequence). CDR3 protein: CAWKGQGIRNTEAFF. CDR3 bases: TGTGCCTGGAAAGGTCAGGGGATTAGAAACACTGAAGCTTTCTTT.

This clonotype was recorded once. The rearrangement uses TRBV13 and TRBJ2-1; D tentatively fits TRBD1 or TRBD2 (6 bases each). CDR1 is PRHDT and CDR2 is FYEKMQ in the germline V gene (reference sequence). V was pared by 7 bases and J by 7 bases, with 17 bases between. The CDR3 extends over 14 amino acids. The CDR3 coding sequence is TGTGCCAGCACCGATCCCCGAGGGGGGAATGAGCAGTTCTTC. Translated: CASTDPRGGNEQFF.

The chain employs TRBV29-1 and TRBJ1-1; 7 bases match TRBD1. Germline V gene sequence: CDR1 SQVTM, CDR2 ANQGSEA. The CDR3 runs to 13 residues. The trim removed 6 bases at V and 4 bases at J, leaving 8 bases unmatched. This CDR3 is CSVIEQGGTEAFF. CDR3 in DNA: TGCAGCGTAATAGAGCAGGGGGGCACTGAAGCTTTCTTT.

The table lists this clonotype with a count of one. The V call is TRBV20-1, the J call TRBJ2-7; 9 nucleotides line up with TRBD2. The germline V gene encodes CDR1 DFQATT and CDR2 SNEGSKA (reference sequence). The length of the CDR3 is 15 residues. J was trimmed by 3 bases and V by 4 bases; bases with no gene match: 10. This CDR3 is CSAKASGGWNYEQYF. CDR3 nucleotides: TGCAGTGCTAAGGCAAGCGGGGGGTGGAACTACGAGCAGTACTTC.

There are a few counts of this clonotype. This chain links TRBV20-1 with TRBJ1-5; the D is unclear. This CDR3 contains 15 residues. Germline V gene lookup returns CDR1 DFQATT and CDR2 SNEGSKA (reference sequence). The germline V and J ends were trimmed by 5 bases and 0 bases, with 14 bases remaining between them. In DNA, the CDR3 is TGCAGTGCTGCGGGCAGCTCGTATAGCAATCAGCCCCAGCATTTT. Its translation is CSAAGSSYSNQPQHF.

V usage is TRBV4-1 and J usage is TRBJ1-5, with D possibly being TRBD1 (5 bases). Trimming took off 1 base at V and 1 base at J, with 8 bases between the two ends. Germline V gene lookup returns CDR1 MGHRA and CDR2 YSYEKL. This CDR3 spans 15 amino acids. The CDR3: CASSQGDGSNQPQHF. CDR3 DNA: TGCGCCAGCAGCCAAGGGGACGGCAGCAATCAGCCCCAGCATTTT.

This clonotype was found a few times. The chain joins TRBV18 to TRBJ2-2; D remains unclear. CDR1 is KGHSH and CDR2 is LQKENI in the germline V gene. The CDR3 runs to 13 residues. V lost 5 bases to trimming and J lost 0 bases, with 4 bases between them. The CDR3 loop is CASSASNTGELFF. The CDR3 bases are TGTGCCAGCTCAGCTTCGAACACCGGGGAGCTGTTTTTT.

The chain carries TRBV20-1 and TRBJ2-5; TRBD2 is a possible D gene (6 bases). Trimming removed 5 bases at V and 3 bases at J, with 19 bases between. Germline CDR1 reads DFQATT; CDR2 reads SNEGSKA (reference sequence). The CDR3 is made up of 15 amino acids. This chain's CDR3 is CSAPPIDTSKETQYF. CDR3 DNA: TGCAGTGCTCCTCCCATTGACACTAGCAAAGAGACCCAGTACTTC.

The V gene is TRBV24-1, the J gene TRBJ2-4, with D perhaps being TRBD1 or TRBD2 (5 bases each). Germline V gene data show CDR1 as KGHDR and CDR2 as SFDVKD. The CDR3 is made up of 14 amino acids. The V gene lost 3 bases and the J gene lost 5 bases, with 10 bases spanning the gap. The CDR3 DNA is TGTGCCACCAGTGATCAGGGACGGCAAAACATTCAGTACTTC. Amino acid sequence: CATSDQGRQNIQYF.

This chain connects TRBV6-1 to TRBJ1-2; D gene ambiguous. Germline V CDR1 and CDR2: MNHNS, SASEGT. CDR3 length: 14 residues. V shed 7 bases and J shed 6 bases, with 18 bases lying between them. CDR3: CASNLDRPMDGYTF. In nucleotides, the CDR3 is TGTGCCAGCAATCTAGACCGCCCTATGGATGGCTACACCTTC.

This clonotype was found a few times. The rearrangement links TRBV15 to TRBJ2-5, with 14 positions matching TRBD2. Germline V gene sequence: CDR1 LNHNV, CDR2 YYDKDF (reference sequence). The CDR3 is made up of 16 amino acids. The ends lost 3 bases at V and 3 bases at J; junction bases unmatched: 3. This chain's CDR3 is CATSRKGLAGEETQYF. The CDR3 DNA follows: TGTGCCACCAGCAGGAAGGGACTAGCGGGAGAAGAGACCCAGTACTTC.

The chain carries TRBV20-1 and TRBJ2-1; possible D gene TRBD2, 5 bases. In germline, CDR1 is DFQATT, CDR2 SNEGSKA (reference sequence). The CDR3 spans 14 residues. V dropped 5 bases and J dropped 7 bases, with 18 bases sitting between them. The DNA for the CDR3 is TGCAGTGCTTCCGATAGCGCCATTGGGAATGAGCAGTTCTTC. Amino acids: CSASDSAIGNEQFF.

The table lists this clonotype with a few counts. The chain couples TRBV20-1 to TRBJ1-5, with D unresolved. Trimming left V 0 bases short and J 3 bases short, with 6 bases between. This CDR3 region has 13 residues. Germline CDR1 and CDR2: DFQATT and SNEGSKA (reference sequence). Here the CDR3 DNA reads TGCAGTGCTAGAGACATTAACAATCAGCCCCAGCATTTT. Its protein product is CSARDINNQPQHF.

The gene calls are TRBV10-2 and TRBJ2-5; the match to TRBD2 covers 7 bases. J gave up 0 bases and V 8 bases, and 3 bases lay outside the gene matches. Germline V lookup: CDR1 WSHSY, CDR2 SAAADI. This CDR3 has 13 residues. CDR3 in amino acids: CASWGGYQETQYF. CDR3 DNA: TGCGCCAGCTGGGGGGGGTACCAAGAGACCCAGTACTTC.

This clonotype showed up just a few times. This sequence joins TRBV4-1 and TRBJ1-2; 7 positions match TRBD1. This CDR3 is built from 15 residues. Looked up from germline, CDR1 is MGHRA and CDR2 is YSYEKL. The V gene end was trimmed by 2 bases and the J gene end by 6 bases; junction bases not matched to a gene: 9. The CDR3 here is CASSQSLQGRDGYTF. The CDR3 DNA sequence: TGCGCCAGCAGCCAATCCTTACAGGGGAGGGATGGCTACACCTTC.

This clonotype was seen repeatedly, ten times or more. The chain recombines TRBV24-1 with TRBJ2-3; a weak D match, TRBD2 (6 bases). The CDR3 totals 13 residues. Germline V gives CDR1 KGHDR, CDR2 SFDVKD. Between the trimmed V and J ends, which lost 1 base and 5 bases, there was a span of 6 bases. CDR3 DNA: TGTGCCACCAGTGATTTCGGGGGAGATACGCAGTATTTT. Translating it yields CATSDFGGDTQYF.

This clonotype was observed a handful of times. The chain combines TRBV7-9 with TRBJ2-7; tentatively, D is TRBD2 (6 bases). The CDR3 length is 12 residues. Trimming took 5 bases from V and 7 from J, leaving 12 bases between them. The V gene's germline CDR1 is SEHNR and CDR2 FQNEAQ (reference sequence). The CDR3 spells CASSGGVPEQYF. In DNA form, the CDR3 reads TGTGCCAGCAGCGGCGGGGTGCCGGAGCAGTACTTC.

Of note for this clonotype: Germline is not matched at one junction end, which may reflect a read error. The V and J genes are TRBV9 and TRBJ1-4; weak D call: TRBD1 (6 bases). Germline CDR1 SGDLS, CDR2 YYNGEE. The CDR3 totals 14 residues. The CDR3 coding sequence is TGTGACAGCAGCGAGGGGGGCTTGACTGAAAAACTGTTTTTT. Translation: CDSSEGGLTEKLFF.

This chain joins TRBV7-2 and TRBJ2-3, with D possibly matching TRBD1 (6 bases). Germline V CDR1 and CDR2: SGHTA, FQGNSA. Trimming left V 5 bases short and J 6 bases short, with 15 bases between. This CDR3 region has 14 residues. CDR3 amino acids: CASSPTGGLDTQYF. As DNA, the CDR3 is TGTGCCAGCAGCCCTACTGGGGGCTTGGATACGCAGTATTTT.

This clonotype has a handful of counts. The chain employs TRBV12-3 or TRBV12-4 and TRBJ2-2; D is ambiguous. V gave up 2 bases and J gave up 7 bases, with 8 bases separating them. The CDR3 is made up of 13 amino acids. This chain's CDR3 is CASSLLVGGELFF. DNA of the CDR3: TGTGCCAGCAGTTTATTGGTGGGCGGGGAGCTGTTTTTT.

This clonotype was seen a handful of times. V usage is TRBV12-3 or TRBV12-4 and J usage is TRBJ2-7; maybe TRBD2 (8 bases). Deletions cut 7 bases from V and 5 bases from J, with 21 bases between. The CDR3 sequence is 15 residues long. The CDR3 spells CASTLGGGGPHEQYF. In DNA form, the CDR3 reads TGTGCCAGCACCCTAGGGGGCGGGGGGCCGCACGAGCAGTACTTC.

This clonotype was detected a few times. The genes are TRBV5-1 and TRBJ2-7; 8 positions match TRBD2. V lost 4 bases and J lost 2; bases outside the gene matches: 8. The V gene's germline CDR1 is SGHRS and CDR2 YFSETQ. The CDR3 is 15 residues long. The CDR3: CASSPERGIPYEQYF. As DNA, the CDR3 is TGCGCCAGCAGCCCCGAGCGGGGGATTCCCTACGAGCAGTACTTC.

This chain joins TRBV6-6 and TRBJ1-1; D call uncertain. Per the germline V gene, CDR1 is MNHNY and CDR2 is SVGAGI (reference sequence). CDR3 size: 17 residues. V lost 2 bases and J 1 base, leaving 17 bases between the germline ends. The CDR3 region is CASSYPPAKASNTEAFF. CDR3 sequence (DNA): TGTGCCAGCAGTTACCCGCCGGCCAAGGCCTCGAACACTGAAGCTTTCTTT.